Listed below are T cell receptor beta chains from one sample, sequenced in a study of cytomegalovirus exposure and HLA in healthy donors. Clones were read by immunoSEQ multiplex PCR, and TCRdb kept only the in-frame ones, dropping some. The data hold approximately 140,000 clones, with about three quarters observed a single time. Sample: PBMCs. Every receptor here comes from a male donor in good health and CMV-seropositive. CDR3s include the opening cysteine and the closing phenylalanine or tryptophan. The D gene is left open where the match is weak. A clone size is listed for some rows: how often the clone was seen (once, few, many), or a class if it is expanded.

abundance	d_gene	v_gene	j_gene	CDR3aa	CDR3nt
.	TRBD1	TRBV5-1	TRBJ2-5	CASSFDRVRETQYF	TGCGCCAGCAGCTTTGACAGGGTGAGGGAGACCCAGTACTTC
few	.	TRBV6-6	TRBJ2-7	CASSYSREGREQYF	TGTGCCAGCAGTTACTCGAGAGAGGGTCGCGAGCAGTACTTC
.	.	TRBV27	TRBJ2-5	CASSFGVSTKRTQYF	TGTGCCAGCAGTTTCGGGGTGTCGACGAAGAGGACCCAGTACTTC
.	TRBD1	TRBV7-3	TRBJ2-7	CASSSSGTEVEQYF	TGTGCCAGCAGCTCTTCGGGGACAGAAGTCGAGCAGTACTTC
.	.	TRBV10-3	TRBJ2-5	CAISESWGLGETQYF	TGTGCCATCAGTGAGTCTTGGGGACTCGGAGAGACCCAGTACTTC
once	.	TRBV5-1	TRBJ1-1	CASSLVGEDAEAFF	TGCGCCAGCAGCTTGGTGGGGGAGGACGCTGAAGCTTTCTTT
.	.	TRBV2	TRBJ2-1	CASSEGGPGVNEQFF	TGTGCCAGCAGTGAGGGGGGACCGGGCGTCAATGAGCAGTTCTTC
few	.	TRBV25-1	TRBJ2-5	CASSDGLVEETQYF	TGTGCCAGCAGCGACGGACTGGTAGAAGAGACCCAGTACTTC
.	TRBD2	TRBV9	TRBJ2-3	CASSGPGLAPIWPEYF	TGTGCCAGCAGCGGGCCGGGACTAGCTCCCATTTGGCCCGAGTATTTT
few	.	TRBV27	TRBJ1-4	CASSPTGLINEKLFF	TGTGCCAGCAGTCCAACCGGACTGATAAATGAAAAACTGTTTTTT
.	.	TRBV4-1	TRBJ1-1	CASSQDRSRANLNTEAFF	TGCGCCAGCAGCCAAGATCGGAGCAGGGCCAACTTGAACACTGAAGCTTTCTTT
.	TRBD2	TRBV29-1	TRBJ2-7	CSVSGTSFYEQYF	TGCAGCGTTTCCGGGACTAGCTTCTACGAGCAGTACTTC
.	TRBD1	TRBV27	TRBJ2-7	CASSWGQGSSYEQYF	TGTGCCAGCAGTTGGGGACAGGGGAGCTCCTACGAGCAGTACTTC
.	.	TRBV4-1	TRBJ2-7	CASSREGTSYEQYF	TGCGCCAGCAGCCGCGAGGGAACCTCCTACGAGCAGTACTTC
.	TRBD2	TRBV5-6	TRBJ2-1	CASSLDRLAGAGEQFF	TGTGCCAGCAGCTTGGATCGACTAGCGGGAGCGGGTGAGCAGTTCTTC
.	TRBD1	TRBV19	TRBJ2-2	CASSIPGQSLTGELFF	TGTGCCAGTAGTATCCCGGGACAGTCTTTGACCGGGGAGCTGTTTTTT
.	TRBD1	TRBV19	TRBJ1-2	CASIPSRDRIYGYTF	TGTGCCAGTATCCCCAGCCGGGACAGGATCTATGGCTACACCTTC
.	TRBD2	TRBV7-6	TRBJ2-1	CASSRVGSGSYEQFF	TGTGCCAGCAGCCGAGTCGGTAGCGGGAGCTATGAGCAGTTCTTC
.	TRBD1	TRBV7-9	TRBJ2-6	CSSSPIGTGAPSGANVLTF	TGTTCCAGCAGCCCAATCGGGACAGGGGCACCCTCTGGGGCCAACGTCCTGACTTTC
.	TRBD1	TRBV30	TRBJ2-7	CAWSETGVGDEQYF	TGTGCCTGGAGTGAAACAGGGGTAGGCGACGAGCAGTACTTC
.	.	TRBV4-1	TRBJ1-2	CASSPPGIYGYTF	TGCGCCAGCAGCCCGCCAGGAATCTATGGCTACACCTTC
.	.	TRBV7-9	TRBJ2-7	CASSLQATGPYEQYF	TGTGCCAGCAGCTTACAGGCGACAGGCCCCTACGAGCAGTACTTC
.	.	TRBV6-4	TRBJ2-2	CASSERAENTGELFF	TGTGCCAGCAGTGAGAGGGCAGAGAACACCGGGGAGCTGTTTTTT
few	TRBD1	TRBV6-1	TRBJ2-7	CASRKGGTGEYEQYF	TGTGCCAGCAGGAAGGGGGGGACAGGGGAATACGAGCAGTACTTC
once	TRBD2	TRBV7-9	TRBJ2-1	CASSLPPRLAGRNNEQFF	TGTGCCAGCAGCCTCCCCCCCCGGCTAGCGGGACGAAACAATGAGCAGTTCTTC
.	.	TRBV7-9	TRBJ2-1	CASSFSGSNNEQFF	TGTGCCAGCAGCTTCTCGGGGTCTAACAATGAGCAGTTCTTC
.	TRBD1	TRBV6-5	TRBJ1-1	CASTGTANTEAFF	TGTGCCAGCACGGGGACAGCGAACACTGAAGCTTTCTTT
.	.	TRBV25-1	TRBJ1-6	CASSEHPGTNNSPLHF	TGTGCCAGCAGTGAACATCCGGGAACCAATAATTCACCCCTCCACTTT
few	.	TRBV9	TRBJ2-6	CASSVVSSGLSGANVLTF	TGTGCCAGCAGCGTAGTATCTTCGGGACTCTCTGGGGCCAACGTCCTGACTTTC
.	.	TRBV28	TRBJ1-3	CASSLGQSSGNTIYF	TGTGCCAGCAGTTTAGGGCAGAGCTCTGGAAACACCATATATTTT
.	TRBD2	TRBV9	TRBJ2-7	CASSAGGGAIIYEQYF	TGTGCCAGCAGCGCGGGAGGGGGGGCGATAATCTACGAGCAGTACTTC
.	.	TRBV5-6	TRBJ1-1	CASSFTRQVAEAFF	TGTGCCAGCAGCTTTACCCGGCAGGTGGCTGAAGCTTTCTTT
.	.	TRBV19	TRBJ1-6	CASSIGNNSPLHF	TGTGCCAGTAGTATCGGGAATAATTCACCCCTCCACTTT
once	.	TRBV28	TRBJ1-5	CASSPQQASNQPQHF	TGTGCCAGCAGTCCACAACAGGCTAGCAATCAGCCCCAGCATTTT
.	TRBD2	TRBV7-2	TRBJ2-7	CASSESGSLYEQYF	TGTGCCAGCAGCGAAAGCGGGAGTCTCTACGAGCAGTACTTC
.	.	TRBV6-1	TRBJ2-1	CASSDIAGEQFF	TGTGCCAGCAGTGACATCGCGGGTGAGCAGTTCTTC
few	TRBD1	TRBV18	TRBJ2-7	CASSPNSFPGTGYYEQYF	TGTGCCAGCTCACCCAACTCTTTTCCCGGGACAGGGTACTACGAGCAGTACTTC
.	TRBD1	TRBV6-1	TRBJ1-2	CASSLDRGNYGYTF	TGTGCCAGCAGCCTAGACAGGGGCAACTATGGCTACACCTTC
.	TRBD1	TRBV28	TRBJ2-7	CASSPQGTAFYEQYF	TGTGCCAGCAGCCCCCAAGGGACAGCCTTCTACGAGCAGTACTTC
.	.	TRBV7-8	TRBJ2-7	CASSLVPGLPSYEQYF	TGTGCCAGCAGCTTGGTTCCAGGGCTACCCTCCTACGAGCAGTACTTC
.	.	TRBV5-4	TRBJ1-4	CASSTGQNEKLFF	TGTGCCAGCAGCACAGGACAGAATGAAAAACTGTTTTTT
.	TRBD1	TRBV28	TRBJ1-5	CASSQLQGAGNQPQHF	TGTGCCAGCAGTCAATTACAGGGGGCTGGTAATCAGCCCCAGCATTTT
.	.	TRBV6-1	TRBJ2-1	CASLRSYNEQFF	TGTGCCAGCCTCCGCTCCTACAATGAGCAGTTCTTC